This is a list of T cell receptor beta chains from one sample in a study of CD8+CD57+ T cells in acquired aplastic anemia. Each CDR3 protein is one row after TCRdb ran MiXCR on the reads. This table holds 200,000 to 250,000 distinct CDR3 sequences, more than 55% found once. Sequencing used sorted CD4+, CD8+, or CD8+CD57+ T cells (not recorded which) from PBMCs. Receptors were obtained from a human donor with aplastic anemia. CDR3s include the opening cysteine and the closing phenylalanine or tryptophan. Fields, in order: CDR3 length, V gene, clone size, J gene, D gene, CDR3 protein, CDR3 DNA. A D gene is named only where the DNA matches it firmly. For some rows the clone size is stated as once, few or many, or as a class when expanded; others skip it.

16,TRBV20-1,NA,TRBJ2-3,TRBD2,CSARKGLAGGTDTQYF,TGCAGTGCTAGAAAAGGACTAGCGGGGGGCACGGATACGCAGTATTTT
15,TRBV7-8,once,TRBJ1-5,TRBD1,CASSPDRAGNQPQHF,TGTGCCAGCAGCCCGGACAGGGCTGGCAATCAGCCCCAGCATTTT
12,TRBV10-2,NA,TRBJ1-2,NA,CASSESRYGYTF,TGCGCCAGCAGTGAGTCCCGCTATGGCTACACCTTC
15,TRBV11-2,NA,TRBJ2-5,NA,CASSFPGDTQETQYF,TGTGCCAGCAGCTTCCCCGGGGACACCCAAGAGACCCAGTACTTC
12,TRBV6-1,NA,TRBJ1-1,NA,CASSEYADRAFF,TGTGCCAGCAGTGAATATGCGGACAGAGCTTTCTTT
16,TRBV15,NA,TRBJ2-7,NA,CATSRDRVRGHYEQYF,TGTGCCACCAGCAGAGATCGAGTGCGGGGGCACTACGAGCAGTACTTC
15,TRBV7-9,many,TRBJ2-6,NA,CASSLTLAGANVLTF,TGTGCCAGCAGCTTAACACTGGCCGGGGCCAACGTCCTGACTTTC
14,TRBV10-3,NA,TRBJ1-2,NA,CASSSLTGSYGYTF,TGTGCCAGCAGTTCCCTAACAGGGTCCTATGGCTACACCTTC
15,TRBV24-1,few,TRBJ2-3,TRBD2,CATSDISGGLDTQYF,TGTGCCACCAGTGATATTAGCGGGGGGTTAGATACGCAGTATTTT
15,TRBV3-1,many,TRBJ1-6,NA,CASSHQLGGRSPLHF,TGTGCCAGCAGCCACCAACTAGGGGGGAGGTCACCCCTCCACTTT
13,TRBV20-1,NA,TRBJ2-7,NA,CSAKVGLNYEQYF,TGCAGTGCTAAAGTGGGACTGAACTACGAGCAGTACTTC
16,TRBV7-8,NA,TRBJ2-7,NA,CASSLAGQPLSYEQYF,TGTGCCAGCAGCTTAGCCGGACAACCCCTGTCCTACGAGCAGTACTTC
13,TRBV5-1,few,TRBJ2-3,NA,CASSLAREDTQYF,TGCGCCAGCAGCTTGGCTAGAGAAGATACGCAGTATTTT
14,TRBV2,many,TRBJ2-7,TRBD1,CASSELRGLIEQYF,TGTGCCAGCAGTGAACTCAGGGGGCTTATCGAGCAGTACTTC
16,TRBV25-1,NA,TRBJ2-1,TRBD1,CASSEYGTGNLNEQFF,TGTGCCAGCAGTGAATATGGGACAGGGAATTTAAATGAGCAGTTCTTC
15,TRBV20-1,NA,TRBJ2-7,TRBD1,CSAVTGTGDPYEQYF,TGCAGTGCAGTAACCGGGACAGGGGATCCGTACGAGCAGTACTTC
16,TRBV24-1,NA,TRBJ1-5,TRBD1,CATSDRQGSDGQPQHF,TGTGCCACCAGTGATAGACAGGGGTCGGATGGCCAGCCCCAGCATTTT
14,TRBV19,NA,TRBJ1-6,TRBD1,CASSIRTGNSPLHF,TGTGCCAGTAGTATTCGGACAGGTAATTCACCCCTCCACTTT
12,TRBV12-3/TRBV12-4,few,TRBJ1-2,NA,CASRGLDYGYTF,TGTGCCAGCAGGGGGCTGGACTATGGCTACACCTTC
15,TRBV9,NA,TRBJ1-1,TRBD1,CASSVAGQPNTEAFF,TGTGCCAGCAGCGTAGCGGGACAGCCGAACACTGAAGCTTTCTTT
16,TRBV29-1,few,TRBJ2-7,TRBD2,CSAVYPGLAGVYEQYF,TGCAGCGCCGTATATCCGGGACTAGCGGGAGTGTACGAGCAGTACTTC
14,TRBV19,NA,TRBJ2-7,NA,CASSALGGPNEQYF,TGTGCCAGTAGTGCCCTGGGGGGGCCGAACGAGCAGTACTTC
16,TRBV24-1,NA,TRBJ2-1,NA,CATSDSGSGSYNEQFF,TGTGCCACCAGTGATTCCGGGAGCGGCTCCTACAATGAGCAGTTCTTC
14,TRBV7-2,once,TRBJ1-1,NA,CASSLSFGNTEAFF,TGTGCCAGCAGCCTCTCTTTCGGGAACACTGAAGCTTTCTTT
15,TRBV20-1,once,TRBJ2-2,TRBD1,CSARPTQGKTGELFF,TGCAGTGCTAGACCTACACAGGGGAAAACCGGGGAGCTGTTTTTT
14,TRBV2,NA,TRBJ1-5,TRBD1,CASSGDRGDQPQHF,TGTGCCAGCAGTGGGGACAGGGGAGATCAGCCCCAGCATTTT
15,TRBV7-9,once,TRBJ2-7,NA,CASSGRTNTMNEQYF,TGTGCCAGCAGCGGGCGGACTAACACCATGAACGAGCAGTACTTC
15,TRBV15,few,TRBJ2-5,TRBD2,CATSRPGGGQETQYF,TGTGCCACCAGCAGACCTGGGGGGGGGCAAGAGACCCAGTACTTC
15,TRBV4-3,once,TRBJ2-7,NA,CASSPTPLAYYEQYF,TGCGCCAGCAGTCCAACCCCCCTAGCGTACTACGAGCAGTACTTC
14,TRBV29-1,NA,TRBJ2-1,TRBD2,CSVKLADSYNEQFF,TGCAGCGTGAAACTAGCGGACTCCTACAATGAGCAGTTCTTC
14,TRBV7-8,NA,TRBJ2-5,NA,CASSPRTQQETQYF,TGTGCCAGCAGCCCACGGACTCAACAAGAGACCCAGTACTTC
17,TRBV5-1,NA,TRBJ1-3,NA,CVSSLEGTARSGNTIYF,TGCGTCAGCAGCTTGGAAGGGACCGCCCGCTCTGGAAACACCATATATTTT
14,TRBV19,NA,TRBJ1-6,NA,CASSIRDHNSPLHF,TGTGCCAGTAGTATCCGGGATCATAATTCACCCCTCCACTTT
16,TRBV9,NA,TRBJ2-5,TRBD1,CASNKAVDRVRETQYF,TGTGCCAGCAACAAAGCGGTGGACAGGGTGCGAGAGACCCAGTACTTC
16,TRBV24-1,NA,TRBJ1-1,TRBD1,CVTSDTGQGGVTEAFF,TGTGTCACCAGTGACACGGGACAGGGGGGGGTTACTGAAGCTTTCTTT
14,TRBV6-4,NA,TRBJ1-1,NA,CASSDSPGTTEAFF,TGTGCCAGCAGTGACTCGCCCGGGACAACTGAAGCTTTCTTT
14,TRBV7-6,NA,TRBJ1-6,TRBD1,CASSLGQGSSPLHF,TGTGCCAGCAGCTTAGGACAGGGGAGTTCACCCCTCCACTTT
14,TRBV19,NA,TRBJ1-5,NA,CASSYRPRHQPQHF,TGTGCCAGTAGCTATCGGCCACGACATCAGCCCCAGCATTTT
14,TRBV5-8,many,TRBJ1-1,NA,CASSLELRGTEAFF,TGTGCCAGCAGCTTGGAGTTGAGGGGAACTGAAGCTTTCTTT
14,TRBV10-3,NA,TRBJ2-7,NA,CASRTDSAPYEQYF,TGTGCCTCGCGGACTGACAGCGCCCCCTACGAGCAGTACTTC
16,TRBV7-6,NA,TRBJ2-7,TRBD1,CASSRMTGYNSYEQYF,TGTGCCAGCAGCAGGATGACAGGGTACAACTCCTACGAGCAGTACTTC
13,TRBV20-1,NA,TRBJ2-7,TRBD1,CSARNRGNYEQYF,TGCAGTGCTAGAAACAGGGGAAACTACGAGCAGTACTTC
13,TRBV15,NA,TRBJ2-3,NA,CATRGGYSDTQYF,TGTGCCACCAGGGGCGGGTATTCAGATACGCAGTATTTT
13,TRBV6-5,NA,TRBJ2-1,NA,CASSYSQINEQFF,TGTGCCAGCAGTTATTCTCAGATCAATGAGCAGTTCTTC
14,TRBV2,many,TRBJ1-5,NA,CASSLTGNNQPQHF,TGTGCCAGCAGTTTAACAGGGAACAATCAGCCCCAGCATTTT
14,TRBV19,NA,TRBJ2-2,NA,CASRRPDNTGELFF,TGTGCCAGCAGGAGGCCCGATAACACCGGGGAGCTGTTTTTT